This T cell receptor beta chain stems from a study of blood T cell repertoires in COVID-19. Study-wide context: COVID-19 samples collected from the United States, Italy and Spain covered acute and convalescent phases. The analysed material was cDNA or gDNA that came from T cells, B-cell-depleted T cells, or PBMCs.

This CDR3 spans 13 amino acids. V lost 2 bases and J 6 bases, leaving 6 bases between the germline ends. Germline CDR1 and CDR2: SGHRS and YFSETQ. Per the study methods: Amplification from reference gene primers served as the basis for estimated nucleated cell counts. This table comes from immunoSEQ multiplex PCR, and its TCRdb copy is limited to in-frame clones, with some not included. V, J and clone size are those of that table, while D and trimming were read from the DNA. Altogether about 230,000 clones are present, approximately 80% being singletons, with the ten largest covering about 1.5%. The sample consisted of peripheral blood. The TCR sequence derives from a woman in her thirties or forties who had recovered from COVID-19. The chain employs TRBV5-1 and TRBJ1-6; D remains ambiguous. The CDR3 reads CASSFSVNSPLHF. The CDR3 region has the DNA TGCGCCAGCAGCTTTTCGGTTAATTCACCCCTCCACTTT.